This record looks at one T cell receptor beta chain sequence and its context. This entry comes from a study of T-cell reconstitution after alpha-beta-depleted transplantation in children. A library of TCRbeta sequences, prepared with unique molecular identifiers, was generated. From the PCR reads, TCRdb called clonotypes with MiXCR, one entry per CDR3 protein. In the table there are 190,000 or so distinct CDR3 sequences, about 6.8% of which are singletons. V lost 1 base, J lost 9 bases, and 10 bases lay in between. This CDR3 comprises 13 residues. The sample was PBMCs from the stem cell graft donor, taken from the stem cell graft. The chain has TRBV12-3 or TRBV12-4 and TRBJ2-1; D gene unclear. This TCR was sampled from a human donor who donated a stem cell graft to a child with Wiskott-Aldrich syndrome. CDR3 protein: CASSLGPGGEQFF. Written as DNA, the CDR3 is TGTGCCAGCAGTTTAGGCCCCGGCGGTGAGCAGTTCTTC.